One sample yielded the 32 T cell receptor beta chains listed below, sequenced in a study of molecular identifiers for immune sequencing clone quantification. TCRdb reprocessed the PCR reads with MiXCR, giving one entry per CDR3 protein. The sample lists about half a million distinct CDR3 sequences, about 26% occurring once. Material: naive CD8+ T cells from blood, with Jurkat cell RNA spiked in. As for subset: FACS-sorted CD8+CD4-CCR7+CD45RA+ naive T cells. The receptors here all came from a human donor in good health. Some libraries in this study had Jurkat cell RNA spiked in.

As for this clonotype: A much larger clone is a single base away; this may be a read error. Given the absence of the conserved phenylalanine or tryptophan at the CDR3 end, a read error is likely. The chain carries TRBV10-3 and TRBJ1-1; D gene uncertain. The CDR3 totals 12 residues. Trimming shortened V by 2 bases and J by 11 bases, and 12 bases separated the two germline ends. Germline CDR1 and CDR2: ENHRY and SYGVKD. The CDR3 nucleotides are TGTGCCATCAGTGAGGGAGGAGTGGGGGCTTTCATT. It translates to CAISEGGVGAFI.

A remark on this clonotype: Being one base from a much bigger clone, this may be a read error. Because it lacks the conserved phenylalanine or tryptophan at the end, this CDR3 is likely a read error. This chain joins TRBV5-8 and TRBJ2-3; the match to TRBD2 covers 9 bases. J was trimmed by 2 bases and V by 0 bases; bases with no gene match: 4. CDR3 length: 16 amino acids. Germline V gene sequence: CDR1 SGHTS, CDR2 YDEGEE. In DNA form, the CDR3 reads TGTGCCAGCAGCTTGGGACTAGCGGCTAACACAGATACGCAGTATCTT. Encoded protein: CASSLGLAANTDTQYL.

This chain links TRBV7-8 with TRBJ2-1, with D perhaps being TRBD1 or TRBD2 (5 bases each). Germline values: CDR1 SGHVS, CDR2 FQNEAQ. V shed 3 bases and J shed 7 bases, with 16 bases lying between them. The CDR3 contains 15 residues. This CDR3 reads CASSLGRGALNEQFF. CDR3 bases: TGTGCCAGCAGCTTGGGACGAGGGGCGCTAAATGAGCAGTTCTTC.

The rearrangement uses TRBV4-3 and TRBJ2-3; D is uncertain. CDR1 LGHNA and CDR2 YSLEER come from the germline V gene. Trimming left V 0 bases short and J 1 base short, with 8 bases between. This CDR3 region has 15 residues. CDR3 sequence reads: CASSQESIRTDTQYF. CDR3 bases: TGCGCCAGCAGCCAAGAGAGTATTCGCACAGATACGCAGTATTTT.

The CDR3: CASSLSTGRLTNEKLFF. The CDR3 nucleotides read TGTGCCAGCAGTTTATCGACAGGGAGGTTAACTAATGAAAAACTGTTTTTT. The chain employs TRBV27 and TRBJ1-4, with 7 bases aligning to TRBD1. Germline assignment: CDR1 MNHEY and CDR2 SMNVEV (reference sequence). The CDR3 spans 17 residues. The ends lost 0 bases at V and 1 base at J; junction bases unmatched: 5.

Many counts were recorded for this clonotype. V is TRBV5-1 and J is TRBJ2-3; D gene unclear. V was pared by 3 bases and J by 4 bases, with 12 bases between. The CDR3 loop spans 14 amino acids. Germline V gene data show CDR1 as SGHRS and CDR2 as YFSETQ. The CDR3 DNA reads as TGCGCCAGCAGCTCCTGGATTTCTGCAGATACGCAGTATTTT. Its translation: CASSSWISADTQYF.

Remarks on this clonotype: This may be a read error: a much more frequent sequence differs by one nucleotide. This chain uses TRBV2 with TRBJ2-5; D gene ambiguous. CDR1 is SNHLY, CDR2 FYNNEI, per germline. The CDR3 is made up of 16 amino acids. The germline V and J ends were trimmed by 6 bases and 0 bases, with 17 bases remaining between them. Written as DNA, the CDR3 is TGTGCCAGCAGCCGAGGTCATGTCTTGTACCAAGAGACCCAGTACTTC. Translating gives CASSRGHVLYQETQYF.

The chain carries TRBV20-1 and TRBJ2-2; 7 positions agree with TRBD2. Germline V gene data show CDR1 as DFQATT and CDR2 as SNEGSKA (reference sequence). The length of the CDR3 is 16 residues. The J segment lost 9 bases and the V segment lost 3 bases, leaving 16 bases of the junction unmatched. CDR3 nucleotide sequence: TGCAGTGCTAGTTCCTCGCCGGCGGGAGTCGAACGGGAGCTGTTTTTT. It codes for CSASSSPAGVERELFF.

This clonotype has only a few counts. The chain joins TRBV12-3 or TRBV12-4 to TRBJ2-1; 8 positions match TRBD1. J was trimmed by 8 bases and V by 6 bases; bases with no gene match: 18. The length of the CDR3 is 17 residues. The CDR3 sequence is CASRQHPQDRGKDEQFF. The CDR3 bases are TGTGCCAGCAGGCAACACCCCCAAGACAGGGGTAAGGATGAGCAGTTCTTC.

This clonotype showed up many times. The CDR3 protein is CASSLGRTNPLYNEQFF. The CDR3 DNA is TGCGCCAGCAGCTTGGGGAGGACTAACCCCCTATACAATGAGCAGTTCTTC. V usage is TRBV5-1 and J usage is TRBJ2-1; D is possibly TRBD2 (6 bases). Germline loops: CDR1 SGHRS, CDR2 YFSETQ. V was pared by 0 bases and J by 4 bases, with 17 bases between. The CDR3 extends over 17 amino acids.

V gene TRBV3-1 combines with J gene TRBJ2-2, with 8 bases fitting TRBD2. Germline trimming cut 0 bases from V and 6 bases from J; bases unmatched to any gene: 6. CDR3 length equals 16 residues. Germline CDR1 LGHDT, CDR2 YNNKEL (reference sequence). In DNA form, the CDR3 reads TGTGCCAGCAGCCAAGAGGGACGGGAGGGCCCCGGGGAGCTGTTTTTT. This codes for CASSQEGREGPGELFF.

This clonotype came up many times. The chain recombines TRBV6-2 or TRBV6-3 with TRBJ2-7; 7 positions match TRBD1. The germline gives CDR1 MNHEY, CDR2 SVGEGT. The ends lost 6 bases at V and 7 bases at J; junction bases unmatched: 12. The CDR3 runs 14 residues. CDR3 residues: CASSWTGYLGEQYF. CDR3 nucleotide sequence: TGTGCCAGCAGCTGGACAGGCTACCTTGGGGAGCAGTACTTC.

This clonotype was recorded many times. V is TRBV7-9 and J is TRBJ2-3, with unresolved D. There are 15 residues in the CDR3. Trimming shortened V by 4 bases and J by 2 bases, and 13 bases separated the two germline ends. Germline V gene data show CDR1 as SEHNR and CDR2 as FQNEAQ (reference sequence). CDR3 coding DNA: TGTGCCAGCAGCTCACGCCCGGCGGCCACAGATACGCAGTATTTT. It codes for CASSSRPAATDTQYF.

This rearrangement joins TRBV14 to TRBJ2-7, with 8 bases that match TRBD1. Germline values: CDR1 SGHDN, CDR2 FVKESK. The CDR3 length is 15 residues. Germline trimming cut 4 bases from V and 2 bases from J; bases unmatched to any gene: 7. The CDR3 spells CASSPFLQGAYEQYF. DNA of the CDR3: TGTGCCAGCAGCCCCTTCCTACAGGGGGCCTACGAGCAGTACTTC.

There are a few counts of this clonotype. The chain recombines TRBV9 with TRBJ2-6; D may correspond to TRBD1 or TRBD2 (5 bases each). CDR3 length: 16 residues. V lost 4 bases to trimming and J lost 2 bases, with 13 bases between them. Germline lookup yields CDR1 SGDLS and CDR2 YYNGEE. The chain's CDR3 is CASSLGGSTGANVLTF. CDR3 nucleotide sequence: TGTGCCAGCAGCCTTGGGGGTTCCACTGGGGCCAACGTCCTGACTTTC.

About this clonotype: Given a much more abundant clone one base away, this may be a read error. V and J are TRBV28 and TRBJ1-5; D may be TRBD1 (6 bases). From germline, CDR1 is MDHEN and CDR2 SYDVKM. The length of the CDR3 is 15 residues. V was shortened by 8 bases and J by 2 bases, with 16 bases between the two germline ends. The CDR3 region has the DNA TGTGCCAGCGGTGAGACAGGTTCTGGCAATCAGCCCCAGCATTTT. It codes for CASGETGSGNQPQHF. The full variable domain, in which reference TRBV28 and TRBJ1-5 provide the parts outside the CDR3, is DVKVTQSSRYLVKRTGEKVFLECVQDMDHENMFWYRQDPGLGLRLIYFSYDVKMKEKGDIPEGYSVSREKKERFSLILESASTNQTSMYLCASGETGSGNQPQHFGDGTRLSIL.

This clonotype was observed at least ten times. DNA of the CDR3: TGTGCCAGCAGCTTAATTCCAGGTGTAGCAAATACGCAGTATTTT. This codes for CASSLIPGVANTQYF. V and J are TRBV7-9 and TRBJ2-3; no firm D call. This CDR3 is built from 15 residues. Germline-derived CDR1 and CDR2 are SEHNR and FQNEAQ (reference sequence). Deletions cut 2 bases from V and 7 bases from J, with 16 bases between.

Many counts were recorded for this clonotype. The gene calls are TRBV27 and TRBJ1-5, with D uncertain. V was trimmed by 6 bases and J by 0 bases, leaving 9 bases between them. The CDR3 covers 14 residues. CDR1 is MNHEY and CDR2 is SMNVEV in the germline V gene (reference sequence). CDR3 sequence: CASRPYSSNQPQHF. The CDR3 bases are TGTGCCAGCAGACCTTACAGTAGCAATCAGCCCCAGCATTTT.

The CDR3 region is CASSSRDLGDTQYF. Here the CDR3 DNA reads TGCGCCAGCAGCTCCCGGGACTTGGGAGATACGCAGTATTTT. The chain has TRBV5-1 and TRBJ2-3; perhaps TRBD2 as D (6 bases). The CDR3 has 14 residues. Trimming cost V 3 bases and J 5 bases, with 13 bases left between them. Germline lookup yields CDR1 SGHRS and CDR2 YFSETQ.

This clonotype appeared many times. This chain uses TRBV12-3 or TRBV12-4 with TRBJ2-7; D is unresolved. V lost 3 bases and J 0 bases, leaving 9 bases between the germline ends. The CDR3 sequence is 14 residues long. The DNA of the CDR3 is TGTGCCAGCAGTTTCACTGGAAGCTCCTACGAGCAGTACTTC. Its translation: CASSFTGSSYEQYF.

In its sample, this clonotype was seen many times. This chain connects TRBV5-1 to TRBJ2-7; D is perhaps TRBD2 (5 bases). Germline lookup yields CDR1 SGHRS and CDR2 YFSETQ. V gave up 0 bases and J gave up 0 bases, with 10 bases separating them. This CDR3 spans 15 amino acids. The CDR3 DNA reads TGCGCCAGCAGCTTGGAAGGACTGCACTCCTACGAGCAGTACTTC. Encoded protein: CASSLEGLHSYEQYF.

Notes on this clonotype: A much larger clone sits a single nucleotide away, making a read error possible. V is TRBV4-1 and J is TRBJ1-1; TRBD1 is a possible D gene (5 bases). There are 14 residues in the CDR3. From germline, CDR1 is MGHRA and CDR2 YSYEKL. The CDR3 is CASSKDQAGPEAFF. As DNA, the CDR3 is TGCGCCAGCAGCAAAGATCAGGCGGGACCTGAAGCTTTCTTT.

As for this clonotype: This may be a read error, as it is one base from a much larger clone. The chain has TRBV28 and TRBJ2-2; maybe TRBD2 (6 bases). Germline loops: CDR1 MDHEN, CDR2 SYDVKM. The CDR3 is 15 residues long. The germline V and J ends were trimmed by 4 bases and 7 bases, with 16 bases remaining between them. The CDR3 DNA reads as TGTGCCAGCAGTTGGAGGGGCTTTCAGAGCGGGGAGCTGTTTTTT. Translated, it gives CASSWRGFQSGELFF.

About this clonotype: A much larger clone lies a single base off, so this may be a read error. The V gene is TRBV5-1, the J gene TRBJ2-2; 7 bases agree with TRBD1. Germline CDR1 is SGHRS and CDR2 is YFSETQ. This CDR3 contains 15 residues. The CDR3 reads CASSFEGADTVELFF. The CDR3 nucleotides read TGCGCCAGCAGCTTTGAGGGGGCTGACACCGTGGAGCTGTTTTTT.

On this clonotype itself: At one end, the junction sequence differs from germline, possibly due to a read error. The V call is TRBV20-1, the J call TRBJ2-7, with D tentatively TRBD1 (5 bases). CDR3 length: 13 amino acids. The germline V gene encodes CDR1 DFQATT and CDR2 SNEGSKA (reference sequence). The CDR3 reads CSASGLSSYGQYF. The CDR3 region has the DNA TGCAGTGCTTCAGGGCTAAGCTCCTACGGGCAGTACTTC.

The CDR3 loop reads CASSPPQGNSYNEQFF. Here the CDR3 DNA reads TGTGCCAGCAGCCCCCCGCAGGGGAACTCCTACAATGAGCAGTTCTTC. This chain connects TRBV7-9 to TRBJ2-1, with D maybe TRBD1 (6 bases). The CDR3 spans 16 residues. Germline lookup yields CDR1 SEHNR and CDR2 FQNEAQ (reference sequence). Trimming removed 5 bases at V and 0 bases at J, with 14 bases between.

This clonotype was observed at least ten times. The chain is built from TRBV30 and TRBJ2-4; TRBD2 is a possible D gene (6 bases). Trimming took off 1 base at V and 8 bases at J, with 12 bases between the two ends. The CDR3 length is 13 residues. Germline CDR1 is GTSNPN and CDR2 is SVGIG (reference sequence). The CDR3 DNA sequence: TGTGCCTGGAGTGGGAGGGCCATGGACATTCAGTACTTC. This sequence encodes CAWSGRAMDIQYF.

V is TRBV20-1 and J is TRBJ2-7, with 7 nucleotides matching TRBD2. The V and J ends lost 5 bases and 4 bases, in that order; junction bases with no gene match: 14. This CDR3 has 15 residues. Germline CDR1 and CDR2: DFQATT and SNEGSKA (reference sequence). CDR3 nucleotide sequence: TGCAGTGCTTCCCCACGGTCTAGCGGTGGATACGAGCAGTACTTC. This translates into CSASPRSSGGYEQYF.

This chain joins TRBV28 and TRBJ1-3, with D possibly TRBD1 on 6 matching bases. Trimming stripped 5 bases from V and 4 bases from J, with 21 bases between. This CDR3 contains 17 residues. Germline values: CDR1 MDHEN, CDR2 SYDVKM. This CDR3 is CASSQGTGLFGGNTIYF. The CDR3 DNA sequence: TGTGCCAGCAGTCAGGGGACTGGACTTTTTGGAGGAAACACCATATATTTT.

This clonotype was picked up a small number of times. The J gene is TRBJ2-7, the V gene TRBV6-2 or TRBV6-3; the match to TRBD2 covers 7 bases. The V and J ends lost 2 bases and 8 bases, in that order; junction bases with no gene match: 9. The length of the CDR3 is 14 residues. Germline CDR1 reads MNHEY; CDR2 reads SVGEGT. The CDR3 DNA is TGTGCCAGCAGTTACGGCCCGGGAGGCCCTAAGCAGTACTTC. Amino acids: CASSYGPGGPKQYF.

This clonotype was seen a few times. The genes are TRBV6-1 and TRBJ2-7, with 8 bases matching TRBD1. J gave up 3 bases and V 0 bases, and 7 bases lay outside the gene matches. Germline CDR1 reads MNHNS; CDR2 reads SASEGT. This CDR3 is built from 16 residues. CDR3 nucleotide sequence: TGTGCCAGCAGTGAAGCCCGCGGGACAGGAATCTACGAGCAGTACTTC. Translated, it gives CASSEARGTGIYEQYF.

This clonotype was seen at least ten times. The chain is built from TRBV2 and TRBJ2-5, with D possibly being TRBD2 (5 bases). The germline V gene has CDR1 SNHLY and CDR2 FYNNEI. There are 12 residues in the CDR3. V lost 6 bases and J lost 1, with 6 bases in between. The CDR3 DNA sequence: TGTGCCAGCAGGAGCGGCCAAGAGACCCAGTACTTC. Its translation: CASRSGQETQYF.